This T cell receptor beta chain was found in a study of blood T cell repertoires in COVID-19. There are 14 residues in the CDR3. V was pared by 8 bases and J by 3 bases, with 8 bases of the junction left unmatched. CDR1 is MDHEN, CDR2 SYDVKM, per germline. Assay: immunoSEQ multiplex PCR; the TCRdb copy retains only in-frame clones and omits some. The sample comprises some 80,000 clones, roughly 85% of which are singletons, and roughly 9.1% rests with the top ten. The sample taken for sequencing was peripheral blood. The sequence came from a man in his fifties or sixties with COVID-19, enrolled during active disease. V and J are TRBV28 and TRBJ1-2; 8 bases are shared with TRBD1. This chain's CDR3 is CASRGRGPHYGYTF. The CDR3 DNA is TGTGCCAGCCGAGGCAGGGGGCCTCACTATGGCTACACCTTC.